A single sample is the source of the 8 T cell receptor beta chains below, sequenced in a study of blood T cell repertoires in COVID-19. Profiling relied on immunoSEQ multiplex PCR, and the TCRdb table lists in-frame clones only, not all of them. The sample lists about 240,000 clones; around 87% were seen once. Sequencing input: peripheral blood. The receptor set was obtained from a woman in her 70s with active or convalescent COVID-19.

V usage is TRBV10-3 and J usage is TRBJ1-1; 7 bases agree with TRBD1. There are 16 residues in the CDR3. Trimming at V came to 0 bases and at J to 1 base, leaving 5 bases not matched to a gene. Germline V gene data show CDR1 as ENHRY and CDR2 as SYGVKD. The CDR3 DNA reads TGTGCCATCAGTGAGTCGATAGGGGGCCGGAACACTGAAGCTTTCTTT. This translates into CAISESIGGRNTEAFF.

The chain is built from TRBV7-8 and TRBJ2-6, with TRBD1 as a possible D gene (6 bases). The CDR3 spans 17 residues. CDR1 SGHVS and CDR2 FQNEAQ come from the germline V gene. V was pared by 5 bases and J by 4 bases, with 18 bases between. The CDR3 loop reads CASSRFHRDGGANVLTF. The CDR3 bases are TGTGCCAGCAGCCGTTTCCACAGGGATGGGGGGGCCAACGTCCTGACTTTC.

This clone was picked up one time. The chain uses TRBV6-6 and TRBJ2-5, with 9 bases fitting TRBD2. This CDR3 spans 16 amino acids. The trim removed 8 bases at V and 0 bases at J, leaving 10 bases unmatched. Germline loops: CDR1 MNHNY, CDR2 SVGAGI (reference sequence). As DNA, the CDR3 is TGTGCCAGCCGGGGTCCGACTAGCGGATACCAAGAGACCCAGTACTTC. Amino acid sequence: CASRGPTSGYQETQYF.

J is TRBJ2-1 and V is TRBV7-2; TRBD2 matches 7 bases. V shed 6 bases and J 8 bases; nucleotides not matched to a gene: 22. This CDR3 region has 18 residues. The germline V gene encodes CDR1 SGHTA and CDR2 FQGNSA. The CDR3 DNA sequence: TGTGCCAGCAGGCCAAAAGGGACTACCAACGAGAGGCGTGATGAGCAGTTCTTC. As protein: CASRPKGTTNERRDEQFF.

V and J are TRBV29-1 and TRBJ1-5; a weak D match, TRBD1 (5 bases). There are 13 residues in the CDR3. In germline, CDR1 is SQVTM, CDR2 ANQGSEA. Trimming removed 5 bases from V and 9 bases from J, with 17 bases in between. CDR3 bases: TGCAGCGTTTCCGACAGCCCCGATACGCCCCAGCATTTT. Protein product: CSVSDSPDTPQHF.

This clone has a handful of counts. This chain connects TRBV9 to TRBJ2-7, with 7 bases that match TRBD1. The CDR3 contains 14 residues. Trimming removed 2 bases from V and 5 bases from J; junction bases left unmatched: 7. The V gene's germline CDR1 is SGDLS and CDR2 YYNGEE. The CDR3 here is CASSVGDRDHEQYF. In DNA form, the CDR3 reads TGTGCCAGCAGCGTCGGCGACAGGGACCACGAGCAGTACTTC.

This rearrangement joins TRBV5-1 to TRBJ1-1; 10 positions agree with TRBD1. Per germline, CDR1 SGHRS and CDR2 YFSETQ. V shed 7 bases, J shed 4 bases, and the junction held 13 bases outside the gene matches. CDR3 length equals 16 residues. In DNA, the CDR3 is TGCGCCAGCGGGACAGGGGATCGTATATCGTCCACTGAAGCTTTCTTT. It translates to CASGTGDRISSTEAFF.

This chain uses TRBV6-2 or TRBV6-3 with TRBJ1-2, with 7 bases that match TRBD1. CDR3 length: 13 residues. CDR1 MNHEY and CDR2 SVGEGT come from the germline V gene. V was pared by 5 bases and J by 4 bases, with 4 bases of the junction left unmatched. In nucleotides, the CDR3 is TGTGCCAGCAGTCCCAGGACAGGCTATGGCTACACCTTC. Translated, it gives CASSPRTGYGYTF.